Each of the 22 T cell receptor beta chains below was sequenced from the same sample in a study of control samples from healthy donors and cancer patients. The data were produced by immunoSEQ multiplex PCR, yet TCRdb's version contains in-frame clones alone and is incomplete. The sample carries around 70,000 clones, about 94% recorded once. Sequencing input: blood. All receptors derive from a woman in her twenties or thirties in good health.

This chain links TRBV19 with TRBJ1-6; no definite D call. Trimming removed 2 bases from V and 8 bases from J, with 4 bases in between. Germline-derived CDR1 and CDR2 are LNHDA and SQIVND (reference sequence). The CDR3 sequence is 12 residues long. For the CDR3, the DNA is TGTGCCAGTAGTATAAATGATTCACCCCTCCACTTT. It codes for CASSINDSPLHF.

The J gene is TRBJ1-6, the V gene TRBV28; the D gene is possibly TRBD1 (5 bases). V shed 9 bases and J shed 7 bases, with 19 bases lying between them. In germline, CDR1 is MDHEN, CDR2 SYDVKM. The CDR3 runs 15 residues. The DNA for the CDR3 is TGTGCCAGTTCTACCTTCCGGGGCCCGAATTCACCCCTCCACTTT. Translated: CASSTFRGPNSPLHF.

The chain couples TRBV19 to TRBJ2-1; 10 bases match TRBD2. The J segment lost 10 bases and the V segment lost 7 bases, leaving 16 bases of the junction unmatched. The CDR3 has 16 amino acids. Germline lookup yields CDR1 LNHDA and CDR2 SQIVND (reference sequence). The CDR3 spells CASNPRPSGGLSEQFF. For the CDR3, the DNA is TGTGCCAGTAACCCCCGCCCTAGCGGGGGTCTGTCGGAGCAGTTCTTC.

The chain carries TRBV29-1 and TRBJ1-2; a weak D match, TRBD1 (6 bases). Germline V lookup: CDR1 SQVTM, CDR2 ANQGSEA. The CDR3 is 13 residues long. The V end lost 2 bases, the J end lost 8 bases, and 15 bases lay between the germline ends. In DNA, the CDR3 is TGCAGCGTTGAATGGTATGGGGGCTTCGGCTACACCTTC. Translation: CSVEWYGGFGYTF.

The chain recombines TRBV18 with TRBJ1-4; 7 bases align to TRBD1. Trimming removed 3 bases from V and 8 bases from J; junction bases left unmatched: 9. In germline, CDR1 is KGHSH, CDR2 LQKENI. There are 15 residues in the CDR3. The DNA for the CDR3 is TGTGCCAGCTCACCGAACCGGGACAGTACGGAAAAACTGTTTTTT. As protein: CASSPNRDSTEKLFF.

The gene calls are TRBV9 and TRBJ1-2, with D possibly matching TRBD1 (6 bases). CDR1 SGDLS and CDR2 YYNGEE come from the germline V gene. The V gene lost 3 bases and the J gene lost 8 bases, with 14 bases spanning the gap. CDR3 size: 13 residues. In DNA form, the CDR3 reads TGTGCCAGCAGCGACGAAACAGGGTTCGGCTACACCTTC. Its protein product is CASSDETGFGYTF.

The V gene is TRBV19, the J gene TRBJ1-1, with 9 bases fitting TRBD1. The CDR3 totals 13 residues. Germline lookup yields CDR1 LNHDA and CDR2 SQIVND (reference sequence). The V segment lost 3 bases and the J segment 6 bases; nucleotides outside the gene matches: 2. This CDR3 reads CASSMTGGSEAFF. The CDR3, as DNA: TGTGCCAGTAGTATGACAGGGGGATCTGAAGCTTTCTTT.

J is TRBJ2-3 and V is TRBV7-8; 8 bases align to TRBD2. Germline CDR1 and CDR2: SGHVS and FQNEAQ. J was trimmed by 0 bases and V by 1 base; bases with no gene match: 3. The CDR3 totals 16 residues. This CDR3 is CASSLDAGGSTDTQYF. The CDR3 nucleotides read TGTGCCAGCAGCTTAGATGCGGGGGGAAGCACAGATACGCAGTATTTT.

This clone was recorded a few times. This chain links TRBV9 with TRBJ1-4, with D maybe TRBD1 (6 bases). The ends were cut back, 0 bases at V and 2 bases at J, with 8 bases in the middle. The CDR3 loop spans 15 amino acids. Germline CDR1 SGDLS, CDR2 YYNGEE. Here the CDR3 reads CASSVGQGTNEKLFF. CDR3 nucleotides: TGTGCCAGCAGCGTAGGGCAGGGGACTAATGAAAAACTGTTTTTT.

The CDR3 here is CASWGGNEQYF. The CDR3 nucleotides read TGTGCCAGCTGGGGTGGGAACGAGCAGTACTTC. The chain employs TRBV6-5 and TRBJ2-7; D call uncertain. Trimming removed 8 bases at V and 5 bases at J, with 10 bases between. There are 11 residues in the CDR3. Germline values: CDR1 MNHEY, CDR2 SVGAGI.

This clone is a singleton in its sample. Here the CDR3 DNA reads TGTGCCAGCTGGGGGGGGCGAGATGGCTACACCTTC. It yields the protein CASWGGRDGYTF. The chain joins TRBV13 to TRBJ1-2, with D tentatively TRBD1 (6 bases). The germline V and J ends were trimmed by 8 bases and 6 bases, with 13 bases remaining between them. The CDR3 totals 12 residues. Per the germline V gene, CDR1 is PRHDT and CDR2 is FYEKMQ (reference sequence). The full variable domain, in which reference TRBV13 and TRBJ1-2 provide the parts outside the CDR3, is AAGVIQSPRHLIKEKRETATLKCYPIPRHDTVYWYQQGPGQDPQFLISFYEKMQSDKGSIPDRFSAQQFSDYHSELNMSSLELGDSALYFCASWGGRDGYTFGSGTRLTVV.

The CDR3 DNA reads as TGTGCCAGCAGTGGACAGGGGACTAAGGGCTATGGCTACACCTTC. Protein product: CASSGQGTKGYGYTF. The chain combines TRBV2 with TRBJ1-2, with TRBD1 identical over 8 bases. The ends lost 4 bases at V and 4 bases at J; junction bases unmatched: 8. This CDR3 has 15 amino acids. In germline, CDR1 is SNHLY, CDR2 FYNNEI. Looking up the rest from reference TRBV2 and TRBJ1-2 gives the full variable domain: EPEVTQTPSHQVTQMGQEVILRCVPISNHLYFYWYRQILGQKVEFLVSFYNNEISEKSEIFDDQFSVERPDGSNFTLKIRSTKLEDSAMYFCASSGQGTKGYGYTFGSGTRLTVV.

The chain employs TRBV27 and TRBJ1-2; D ambiguous. CDR1 is MNHEY, CDR2 SMNVEV, per germline (reference sequence). This CDR3 has 14 amino acids. Trimming removed 1 base from V and 6 bases from J, with 12 bases in between. The CDR3 nucleotides read TGTGCCAGCAGTTTATACTCAGATGGAAATGGCTACACCTTC. This translates into CASSLYSDGNGYTF.

This sequence joins TRBV5-1 and TRBJ1-5; D remains unclear. CDR1 is SGHRS, CDR2 YFSETQ, per germline. This CDR3 spans 14 amino acids. V was trimmed by 0 bases and J by 2 bases, leaving 6 bases between them. The CDR3 bases are TGCGCCAGCAGCTTGGGTTTCGGCAATCAGCCCCAGCATTTT. It yields the protein CASSLGFGNQPQHF.

This rearrangement joins TRBV2 to TRBJ2-3, with 7 bases matching TRBD1. This CDR3 has 15 residues. The trim removed 6 bases at V and 2 bases at J, leaving 8 bases unmatched. Germline V gene data show CDR1 as SNHLY and CDR2 as FYNNEI. The CDR3 spells CASSNGQELTDTQYF. CDR3 in DNA: TGTGCCAGCAGCAATGGACAGGAACTCACAGATACGCAGTATTTT.

This chain joins TRBV7-2 and TRBJ2-3; D call uncertain. Germline CDR1 SGHTA, CDR2 FQGNSA. The CDR3 is 15 residues long. V was trimmed by 0 bases and J by 5 bases, leaving 12 bases between them. Here the CDR3 reads CASSLASSLRDTQYF. The CDR3 DNA reads as TGTGCCAGCAGCTTAGCTTCTTCTCTGAGAGATACGCAGTATTTT. Complete variable domain (other parts from reference TRBV7-2 and TRBJ2-3): GAGVSQSPSNKVTEKGKDVELRCDPISGHTALYWYRQSLGQGLEFLIYFQGNSAPDKSGLPSDRFSAERTGGSVSTLTIQRTQQEDSAVYLCASSLASSLRDTQYFGPGTRLTVL.

In nucleotides, the CDR3 is TGTGCCAGCAGATCACCTGAGCGGGGAAGCACAGATACGCAGTATTTT. It codes for CASRSPERGSTDTQYF. The chain has TRBV5-6 and TRBJ2-3; TRBD2 matches at 7 bases. There are 16 residues in the CDR3. From germline, CDR1 is SGHDT and CDR2 YYEEEE. J gave up 0 bases and V 5 bases, and 9 bases lay outside the gene matches.

The J gene is TRBJ1-6, the V gene TRBV7-9; 7 bases line up with TRBD1. V trimming: 5 bases; J trimming: 7 bases; junction bases outside the gene matches: 8. In germline, CDR1 is SEHNR, CDR2 FQNEAQ (reference sequence). The CDR3 extends over 15 amino acids. The CDR3: CASSRQGGMNSPLHF. The CDR3 DNA reads as TGTGCCAGCAGCCGCCAGGGGGGCATGAATTCACCCCTCCACTTT. Combining the CDR3 with reference TRBV7-9 and TRBJ1-6 gives the whole variable domain DTGVSQNPRHKITKRGQNVTFRCDPISEHNRLYWYRQTLGQGPEFLTYFQNEAQLEKSRLLSDRFSAERPKGSFSTLEIQRTEQGDSAMYLCASSRQGGMNSPLHFGNGTRLTVT.

The chain links TRBV24-1 to TRBJ2-2; 7 bases fit TRBD1. CDR3 size: 14 residues. In germline, CDR1 is KGHDR, CDR2 SFDVKD. V dropped 7 bases and J dropped 3; count of bases not matched to a gene: 4. DNA of the CDR3: TGTGCCACCAGGTCCGGGACAGACACCGGGGAGCTGTTTTTT. The encoded protein is CATRSGTDTGELFF.

The rearrangement links TRBV14 to TRBJ2-4; TRBD2 is a possible D gene (5 bases). This CDR3 spans 19 amino acids. Germline loops: CDR1 SGHDN, CDR2 FVKESK. Trimming removed 0 bases from V and 3 bases from J, with 21 bases in between. The CDR3 region has the DNA TGTGCCAGCAGCCAAGATCGGAAGACCGGAGGACGGGTCAAAAACATTCAGTACTTC. Translated, it gives CASSQDRKTGGRVKNIQYF.

This clone was seen a single time. This chain connects TRBV7-9 to TRBJ2-3; the D is unclear. The germline V gene has CDR1 SEHNR and CDR2 FQNEAQ (reference sequence). The CDR3 is 11 residues long. The V end lost 4 bases, the J end lost 10 bases, and 9 bases lay between the germline ends. The CDR3 DNA is TGTGCCAGCAGCTCGATTCTACCGCAGTATTTT. As protein: CASSSILPQYF.

The J gene is TRBJ2-3, the V gene TRBV7-2; D gene ambiguous. This CDR3 is built from 12 residues. Germline assignment: CDR1 SGHTA and CDR2 FQGNSA. The V gene lost 5 bases and the J gene lost 6 bases, with 9 bases spanning the gap. This CDR3 is CASSLYGDTQYF. The DNA of the CDR3 is TGTGCCAGCAGCCTGTACGGGGATACGCAGTATTTT. The full variable domain, completed using reference TRBV7-2 and TRBJ2-3, is GAGVSQSPSNKVTEKGKDVELRCDPISGHTALYWYRQSLGQGLEFLIYFQGNSAPDKSGLPSDRFSAERTGGSVSTLTIQRTQQEDSAVYLCASSLYGDTQYFGPGTRLTVL.